This T cell receptor (beta chain) came from a study of persistence of HIV-infected CD4 T cells. Cells were stimulated nonspecifically with anti-CD3/anti-CD28 magnetic beads. Sorting of responding CD4+ T cells relied on upregulated CD40 ligand together with CD69. Germline CDR1 and CDR2: ENHRY and SYGVKD. This CDR3 region has 17 residues. V was pared by 4 bases and J by 4 bases, with 6 bases of the junction left unmatched. This clone was picked up one time. The antigen is undetermined. Sequencing used immunoSEQ version 4 in survey mode. The data were produced by immunoSEQ multiplex PCR, yet TCRdb's version contains in-frame clones alone and is incomplete. The table has 45,000 or so clones, 88% seen once; the top ten hold around 0.48%.

The sequencing here drew on CD4+ T cells sorted from PBMCs after approximately 19-hour stimulation, taken from a patient who received antiretroviral therapy. The V gene is TRBV10-3, the J gene TRBJ2-3; 15 nucleotides match TRBD2. The clonotype was recovered from an adult woman with HIV who was CMV-seropositive. CDR3 sequence (DNA): TGTGCCATCAGTGGGACTAGCGGGGGGGCGGTCCCAGATACGCAGTATTTT. Residues: CAISGTSGGAVPDTQYF.